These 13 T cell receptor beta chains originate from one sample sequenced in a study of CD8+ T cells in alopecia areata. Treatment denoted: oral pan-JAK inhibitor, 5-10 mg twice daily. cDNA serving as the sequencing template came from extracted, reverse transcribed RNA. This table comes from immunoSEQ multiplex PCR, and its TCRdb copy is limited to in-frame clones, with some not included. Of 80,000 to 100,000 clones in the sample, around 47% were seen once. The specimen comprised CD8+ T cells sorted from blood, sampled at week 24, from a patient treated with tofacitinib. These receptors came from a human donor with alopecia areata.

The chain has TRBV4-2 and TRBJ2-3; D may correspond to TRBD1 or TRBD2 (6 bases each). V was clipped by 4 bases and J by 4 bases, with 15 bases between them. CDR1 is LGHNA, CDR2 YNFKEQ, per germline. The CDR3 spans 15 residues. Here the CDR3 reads CASSPAEGGADTQYF. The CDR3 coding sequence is TGTGCCAGCAGCCCAGCGGAGGGGGGCGCAGATACGCAGTATTTT.

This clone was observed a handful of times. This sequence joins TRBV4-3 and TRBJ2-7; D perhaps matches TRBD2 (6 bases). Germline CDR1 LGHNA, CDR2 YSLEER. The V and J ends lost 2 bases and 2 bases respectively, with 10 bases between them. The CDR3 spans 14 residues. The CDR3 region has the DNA TGCGCCAGCAGCCAACGTAGCGGAACCTACGAGCAGTACTTC. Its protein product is CASSQRSGTYEQYF.

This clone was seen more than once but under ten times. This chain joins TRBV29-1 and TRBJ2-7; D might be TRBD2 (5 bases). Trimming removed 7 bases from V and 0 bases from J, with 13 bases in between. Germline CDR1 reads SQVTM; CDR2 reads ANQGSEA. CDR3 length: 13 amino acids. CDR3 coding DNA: TGCAGCGGTGAGGACGGGATCTCCTACGAGCAGTACTTC. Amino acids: CSGEDGISYEQYF.

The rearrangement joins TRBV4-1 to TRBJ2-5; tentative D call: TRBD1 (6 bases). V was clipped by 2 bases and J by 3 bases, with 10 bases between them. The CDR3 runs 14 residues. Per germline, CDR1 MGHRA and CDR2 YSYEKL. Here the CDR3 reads CASSQQGFEETQYF. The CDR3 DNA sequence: TGCGCCAGCAGCCAACAGGGGTTCGAAGAGACCCAGTACTTC.

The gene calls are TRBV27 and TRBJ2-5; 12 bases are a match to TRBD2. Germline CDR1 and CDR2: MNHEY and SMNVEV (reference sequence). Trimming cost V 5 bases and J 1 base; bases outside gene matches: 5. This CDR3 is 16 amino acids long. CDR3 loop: CASSTGLAGFQETQYF. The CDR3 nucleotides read TGTGCCAGCAGTACCGGACTAGCGGGGTTCCAAGAGACCCAGTACTTC.

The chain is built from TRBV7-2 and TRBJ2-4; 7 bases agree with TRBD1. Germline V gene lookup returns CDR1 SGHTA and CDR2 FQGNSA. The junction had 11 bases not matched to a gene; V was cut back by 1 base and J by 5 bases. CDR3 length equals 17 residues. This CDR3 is CASSLVRTGVVENIQYF. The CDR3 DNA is TGTGCCAGCAGCTTAGTTAGGACAGGAGTGGTAGAAAACATTCAGTACTTC.

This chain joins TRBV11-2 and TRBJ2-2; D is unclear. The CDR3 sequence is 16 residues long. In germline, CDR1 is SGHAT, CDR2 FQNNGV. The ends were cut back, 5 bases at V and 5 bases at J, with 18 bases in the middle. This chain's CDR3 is CASSPRSALGTGELFF. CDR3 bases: TGTGCCAGCAGCCCGCGTTCCGCCTTAGGGACCGGGGAGCTGTTTTTT.

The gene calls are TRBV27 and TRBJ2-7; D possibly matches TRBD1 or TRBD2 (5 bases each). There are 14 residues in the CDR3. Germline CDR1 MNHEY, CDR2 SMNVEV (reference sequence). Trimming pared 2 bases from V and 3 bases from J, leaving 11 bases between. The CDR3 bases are TGTGCCAGCAGTTTAAGGGACGGAAACTACGAGCAGTACTTC. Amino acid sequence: CASSLRDGNYEQYF.

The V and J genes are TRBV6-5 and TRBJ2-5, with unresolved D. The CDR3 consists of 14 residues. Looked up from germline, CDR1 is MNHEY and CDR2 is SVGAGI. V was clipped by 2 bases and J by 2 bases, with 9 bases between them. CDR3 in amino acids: CASSYATRQETQYF. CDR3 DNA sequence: TGTGCCAGCAGTTACGCAACCAGACAAGAGACCCAGTACTTC.

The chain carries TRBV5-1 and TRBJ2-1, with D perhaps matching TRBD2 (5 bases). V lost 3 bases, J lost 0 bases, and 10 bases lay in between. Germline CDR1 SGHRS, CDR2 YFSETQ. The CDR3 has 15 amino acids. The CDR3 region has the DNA TGCGCCAGCAGCTCAACTAGTAGCTCCTACAATGAGCAGTTCTTC. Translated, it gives CASSSTSSSYNEQFF.

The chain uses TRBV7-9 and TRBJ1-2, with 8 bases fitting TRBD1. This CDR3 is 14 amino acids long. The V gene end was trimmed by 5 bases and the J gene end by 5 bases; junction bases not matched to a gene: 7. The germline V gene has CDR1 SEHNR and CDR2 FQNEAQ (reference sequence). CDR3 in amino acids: CASSHGQGQYGYTF. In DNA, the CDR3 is TGTGCCAGCAGCCACGGACAGGGACAATATGGCTACACCTTC. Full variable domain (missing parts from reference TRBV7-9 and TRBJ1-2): DTGVSQNPRHKITKRGQNVTFRCDPISEHNRLYWYRQTLGQGPEFLTYFQNEAQLEKSRLLSDRFSAERPKGSFSTLEIQRTEQGDSAMYLCASSHGQGQYGYTFGSGTRLTVV.

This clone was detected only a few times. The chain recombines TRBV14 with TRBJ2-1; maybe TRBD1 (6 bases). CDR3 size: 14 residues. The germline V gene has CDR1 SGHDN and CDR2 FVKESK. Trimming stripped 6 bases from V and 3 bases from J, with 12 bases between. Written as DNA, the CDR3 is TGTGCCAGCAGTTGGGGGCGGTTCTACAATGAGCAGTTCTTC. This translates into CASSWGRFYNEQFF.

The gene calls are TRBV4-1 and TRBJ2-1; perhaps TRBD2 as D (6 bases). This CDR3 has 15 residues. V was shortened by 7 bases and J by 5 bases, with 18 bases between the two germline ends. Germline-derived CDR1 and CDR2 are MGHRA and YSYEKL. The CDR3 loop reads CASTPGASSHNEQFF. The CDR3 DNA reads TGCGCCAGCACGCCGGGAGCTTCGAGCCACAATGAGCAGTTCTTC.